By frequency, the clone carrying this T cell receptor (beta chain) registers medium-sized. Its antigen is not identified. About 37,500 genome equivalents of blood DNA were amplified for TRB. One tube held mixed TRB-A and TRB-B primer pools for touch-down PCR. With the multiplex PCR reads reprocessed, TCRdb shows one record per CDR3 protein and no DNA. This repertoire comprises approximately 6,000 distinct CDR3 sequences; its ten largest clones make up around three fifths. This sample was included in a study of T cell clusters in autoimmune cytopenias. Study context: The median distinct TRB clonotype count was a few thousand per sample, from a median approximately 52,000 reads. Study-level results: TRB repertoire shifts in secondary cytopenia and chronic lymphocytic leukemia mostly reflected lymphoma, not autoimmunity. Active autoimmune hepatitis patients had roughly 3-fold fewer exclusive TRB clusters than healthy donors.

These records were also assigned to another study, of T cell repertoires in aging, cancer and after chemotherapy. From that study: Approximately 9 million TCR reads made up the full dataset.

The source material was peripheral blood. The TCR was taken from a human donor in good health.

The CDR3 loop reads CSVVKGKRNSEQFF. V usage is TRBV29-1 and J usage is TRBJ2-1. Germline CDR1 SQVTM, CDR2 ANQGSEA. The CDR3 contains 14 residues.